The source of this T cell receptor beta chain is a study of patients and donors after allogeneic stem cell transplantation. TCRdb passed the RT-PCR reads through MiXCR, listing each CDR3 protein once. Among 10,000 to 13,000 distinct CDR3 sequences listed, 20% to 25% were seen once. The ends were cut back, 5 bases at V and 1 base at J, with 20 bases in the middle. Germline assignment: CDR1 LNHNV and CDR2 YYDKDF (reference sequence). CDR3 size: 17 residues. The chain carries TRBV15 and TRBJ2-5, with D perhaps TRBD1 (6 bases). Source material: blood, either unsorted or a sorted T cell fraction (not recorded which). The TCR sequence derives from a human donor who was either an allogeneic HSCT recipient or a stem cell or donor lymphocyte infusion donor (not recorded which). It is not recorded whose cells these are; they may come from a transplant donor. CDR3 in DNA: TGTGCCACCAGCGCCCAGGGGTCTAGCTGGGGCCAAGAGACCCAGTACTTC. Encoded protein: CATSAQGSSWGQETQYF.